This TCR beta chain was identified in a study of T cells after posttransplantation cyclophosphamide. Overall study results and limits: Recipient CMV seropositivity and CMV reactivation strongly tracked TRB clonality. Tissue-infiltrating T cells from skin or gut overlapped little with blood T cells.

This clone was recorded at least ten times. The antigen remains undetermined. A marrow graft followed busulfan-fludarabine conditioning, with cyclophosphamide on days +3 and +4. This CDR3 region has 14 residues. Germline assignment: CDR1 GTSNPN and CDR2 SVGIG (reference sequence). V was cut by 3 bases and J by 0 bases, with 8 bases left in between. Sequencing was performed with immunoSEQ multiplex PCR; in TCRdb, only in-frame clones are kept and a portion is missing. The sample yields some 16,000 clones, without any singletons. The sample was PBMCs, taken after allogeneic stem cell transplant with posttransplant cyclophosphamide. This clonotype was obtained from a female patient between 30 and 40 years old who received an allogeneic stem cell transplant from a related donor, was CMV-positive, and had no GVHD. Some T cells may originate from the graft donor. The genes are TRBV30 and TRBJ1-4; D remains ambiguous. CDR3 loop: CAWSPGSTNEKLFF. CDR3 nucleotides: TGTGCCTGGAGCCCGGGTTCAACTAATGAAAAACTGTTTTTT.